This T cell receptor beta chain emerged from a study of CD8 T cells in ankylosing spondylitis (TCRdb year 2017). Context from the whole study: T cell receptor beta repertoires were profiled in healthy donors and ankylosing spondylitis patients so that disease-linked TCR variants could be found. In total, the full study cohort was made up of 108 healthy donors and 25 ankylosing spondylitis patients. Samples of peripheral blood were taken, and for ankylosing spondylitis patients, synovial fluid was collected as well. What the study reported, not specific to this receptor: Blood from ankylosing spondylitis patients appeared to be characterized by a TCR beta motif made up of several highly homologous amino acid variants. A CD8+ phenotype was shown by the disease-linked clones, which were found at relatively low frequencies in peripheral blood. Significant enrichment of the disease-linked clones was reported in matched synovial fluid samples from ankylosing spondylitis patients. Some motif variants were previously reported in synovial fluid and blood of reactive arthritis patients, suggesting common disease-initiation mechanisms.

The sample was run on an Illumina HiSeq 2500. Quantitative 5'-RACE with molecular barcodes was the method used to prepare the TCR beta libraries. The source study handled its data this way. A new computational method, built on a probabilistic model of VDJ rearrangement, was used to identify disease-linked TCR variants. TCRdb handled the public reads itself, with Q25 trimming in fastp and clone calling in MiXCR, and kept productive beta chains. Every CDR3 protein is listed once, alongside the most common genes and DNA of its rows. The V and J calls here are based on TCRdb, not the publication. Counted in this sample were approximately 300,000 distinct CDR3 sequences; around 7.6% of them appeared once. Roughly 14% of the sample is held by the ten biggest clonotypes. The germline V and J ends show losses of 1 base and 7 bases respectively, and no gene match explains 14 bases of the junction. From its cysteine to its phenylalanine, the CDR3 spans 18 amino acids. CDR3 DNA is the only sequence kept; it has 54 bases, read in frame from the first base. From a lookup of the germline V gene (reference sequence), CDR1 and CDR2 are LNHNV and YYDKDF.

This clonotype was seen only a few times. The antigen this receptor binds is unknown. Base qualities were left out, and no much larger clone turns up one base away. Recombination linked TRBV15 to TRBJ2-1; the junction holds 9 bases that match TRBD2. This TCR came from a male donor with ankylosing spondylitis. The sample consisted of blood, either unsorted or a sorted T cell fraction (not recorded which). At the DNA level, the sequence is TGTGCCACCAGCAGAGGCCCGGCCGGGACTAGCAGACAGAATGAGCAGTTCTTC. It specifies CATSRGPAGTSRQNEQFF.